This T cell receptor (beta chain) is from a study of shared clonotypes between healthy human individuals. Whole-study context: Per-donor plates numbered three CD4 naive, three CD4 memory, two CD8 naive and one CD8 memory. Notes on the study in general: Sampling involved blood alone; tissue repertoires likely differ.

Adults of Caucasian background living in Nashville, Tennessee made up all donors. Germline assignment: CDR1 WNHNN and CDR2 SYGVQD (reference sequence). V lost 6 bases and J lost 18; bases outside the gene matches: 21. The CDR3 consists of 16 residues. This was a deep-level run. Using immunoSEQ multiplex PCR, the repertoire was profiled, and TCRdb retains in-frame clones only, with some absent. The sample has 2 million to 2.5 million clones, 80% to 95% seen once. Remarks on this clone: Its antigen is still unknown.

The source material was naive CD4+ T cells from PBMCs. As for subset: CD45RA+ positively selected. The rearrangement joins TRBV10-1 to TRBJ1-6, with 9 bases identical to TRBD1. This receptor was taken from a man between 18 and 35 years old in good health. Some clones in this sample may be carry-over from other donors' samples. The CDR3 sequence: CASSGQPPADGTGCHF. The CDR3 coding sequence is TGCGCCAGCAGCGGCCAACCGCCAGCCGATGGGACAGGGTGCCACTTT.